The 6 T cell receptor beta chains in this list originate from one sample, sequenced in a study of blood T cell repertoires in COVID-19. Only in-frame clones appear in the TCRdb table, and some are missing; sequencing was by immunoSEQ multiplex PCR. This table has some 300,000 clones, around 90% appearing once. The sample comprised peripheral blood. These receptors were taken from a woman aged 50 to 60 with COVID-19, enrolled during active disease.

The CDR3 protein is CASSGTVGNTIYF. CDR3 nucleotides: TGTGCCAGCAGTGGAACAGTGGGAAACACCATATATTTT. The V gene is TRBV6-4, the J gene TRBJ1-3, with D uncertain. Germline V gene data show CDR1 as MRHNA and CDR2 as SNTAGT. The CDR3 runs to 13 residues. V lost 4 bases and J lost 4, with 8 bases in between.

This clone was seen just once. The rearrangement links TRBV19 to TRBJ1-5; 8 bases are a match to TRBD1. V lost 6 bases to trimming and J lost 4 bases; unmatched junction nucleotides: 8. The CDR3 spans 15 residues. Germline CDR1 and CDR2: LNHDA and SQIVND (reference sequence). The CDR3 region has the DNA TGTGCCAGTAGCAGACAGGGGATAATTAATCAGCCCCAGCATTTT. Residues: CASSRQGIINQPQHF.

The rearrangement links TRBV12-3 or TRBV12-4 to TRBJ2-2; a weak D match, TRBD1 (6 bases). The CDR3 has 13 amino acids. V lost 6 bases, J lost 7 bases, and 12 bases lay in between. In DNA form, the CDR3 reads TGTGCCAGCAGCACAGGGTCCGTCGGGGAGCTGTTTTTT. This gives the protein CASSTGSVGELFF.

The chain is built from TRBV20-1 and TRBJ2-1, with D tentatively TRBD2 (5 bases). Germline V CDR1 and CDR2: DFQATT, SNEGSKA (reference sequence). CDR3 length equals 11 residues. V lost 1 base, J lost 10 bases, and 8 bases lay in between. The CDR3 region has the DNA TGCAGTGCTAGAGTGAGCGGAGAGCAGTTCTTC. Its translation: CSARVSGEQFF.

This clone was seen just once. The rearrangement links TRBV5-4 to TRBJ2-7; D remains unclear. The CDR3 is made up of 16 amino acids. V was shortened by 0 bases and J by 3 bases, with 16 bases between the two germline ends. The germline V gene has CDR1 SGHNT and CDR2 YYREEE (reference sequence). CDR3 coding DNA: TGTGCCAGCAGCTTGGATGTGACTGAGGATCGCTACGAGCAGTACTTC. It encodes CASSLDVTEDRYEQYF.

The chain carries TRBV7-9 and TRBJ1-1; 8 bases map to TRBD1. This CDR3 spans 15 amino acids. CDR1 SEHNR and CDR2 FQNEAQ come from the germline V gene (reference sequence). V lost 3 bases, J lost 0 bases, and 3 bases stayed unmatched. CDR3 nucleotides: TGTGCCAGCAGCTTTGGGACAGGCTTGAACACTGAAGCTTTCTTT. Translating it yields CASSFGTGLNTEAFF.